This T cell receptor (beta chain) appears in the sequencing data of a study of blood T cell repertoires in COVID-19. Looking at the study overall: PBMCs, B-cell-depleted T cells, or T cells were the source of the cDNA or gDNA that made up the material.

TCRdb's copy holds only in-frame clones and misses some; the assay was immunoSEQ multiplex PCR. The data hold roughly 34,000 clones, with approximately 80% observed a single time. There are 16 residues in the CDR3. Trimming pared 4 bases from V and 8 bases from J, leaving 20 bases between. Per the germline V gene, CDR1 is MNHNS and CDR2 is SASEGT. The chain employs TRBV6-1 and TRBJ1-4; no clear D. This receptor was obtained from a woman in her 70s with acute or convalescent COVID-19. What was sequenced was peripheral blood. CDR3 loop: CASSGLGSPGWEKLFF. CDR3 nucleotides: TGTGCCAGCAGTGGGCTCGGGAGTCCGGGCTGGGAAAAACTGTTTTTT.